A single sample gave rise to the 5 T cell receptor beta chains below, sequenced in a study of T cells in Graves' hyperthyroidism and ophthalmopathy. There were TCR beta CDR3 regions amplified from RNA transcripts. HTBI primers were the set used in a first-round RT-PCR of the TCR CDR3. TCRdb passed the multiplex PCR reads through MiXCR, listing each CDR3 protein once. The sample has around 200,000 distinct CDR3 sequences; around 15% are singletons. Sequencing used blood. The receptors come from a woman in her 50s with Graves' hyperthyroidism.

Many counts were recorded for this clonotype. CDR3 bases: TGTGCCAGCACTTGGGAGGGGATTGGCAATCAGCCCCAGCATTTT. This gives the protein CASTWEGIGNQPQHF. The chain links TRBV28 to TRBJ1-5; the D gene is possibly TRBD1 (5 bases). Per the germline V gene, CDR1 is MDHEN and CDR2 is SYDVKM. V was trimmed by 7 bases and J by 2 bases, leaving 15 bases between them. The CDR3 loop spans 15 amino acids. The full variable domain, in which reference TRBV28 and TRBJ1-5 provide the parts outside the CDR3, is DVKVTQSSRYLVKRTGEKVFLECVQDMDHENMFWYRQDPGLGLRLIYFSYDVKMKEKGDIPEGYSVSREKKERFSLILESASTNQTSMYLCASTWEGIGNQPQHFGDGTRLSIL.

This clonotype was seen a single time. The chain has TRBV7-9 and TRBJ2-3, with TRBD2 matching 10 bases. The germline V gene encodes CDR1 SEHNR and CDR2 FQNEAQ (reference sequence). The CDR3 has 17 residues. Unmatched junction bases numbered 12, after V lost 4 bases and J lost 5 bases. The CDR3 reads CASSSRNSGGREDTQYF. In nucleotides, the CDR3 is TGTGCCAGCAGCTCACGTAATAGCGGGGGGCGGGAAGATACGCAGTATTTT. The entire variable domain, with the rest obtained from reference TRBV7-9 and TRBJ2-3, is as follows: DTGVSQNPRHKITKRGQNVTFRCDPISEHNRLYWYRQTLGQGPEFLTYFQNEAQLEKSRLLSDRFSAERPKGSFSTLEIQRTEQGDSAMYLCASSSRNSGGREDTQYFGPGTRLTVL.

This clonotype was detected ten times or more. This chain uses TRBV20-1 with TRBJ2-7; D remains ambiguous. The CDR3 spans 11 residues. The V end was cut by 8 bases, the J end by 7 bases, with 15 bases between. CDR1 is DFQATT, CDR2 SNEGSKA, per germline (reference sequence). CDR3 amino acids: CSSPMGFEQYF. DNA of the CDR3: TGCAGTTCACCAATGGGGTTTGAGCAGTACTTC.

This clonotype was recorded many times. The chain is built from TRBV7-9 and TRBJ2-1; D may match TRBD1 or TRBD2 (5 bases each). CDR1 is SEHNR, CDR2 FQNEAQ, per germline (reference sequence). The V end was cut by 5 bases, the J end by 3 bases, with 17 bases between. This CDR3 is built from 16 residues. The CDR3: CASSLTSGRDYNEQFF. The CDR3, as DNA: TGTGCCAGCAGCCTCACCTCGGGACGAGACTACAATGAGCAGTTCTTC.

The sample holds many counts of this clonotype. V is TRBV5-1 and J is TRBJ2-3, with D hard to call. The CDR3 has 14 amino acids. Trimming stripped 2 bases from V and 3 bases from J, with 10 bases between. Germline CDR1 SGHRS, CDR2 YFSETQ. The CDR3: CASSFNAVTDTQYF. The CDR3 nucleotides read TGCGCCAGCAGCTTTAACGCAGTAACAGATACGCAGTATTTT. The complete variable domain, with remaining parts taken from reference TRBV5-1 and TRBJ2-3, reads KAGVTQTPRYLIKTRGQQVTLSCSPISGHRSVSWYQQTPGQGLQFLFEYFSETQRNKGNFPGRFSGRQFSNSRSEMNVSTLELGDSALYLCASSFNAVTDTQYFGPGTRLTVL.